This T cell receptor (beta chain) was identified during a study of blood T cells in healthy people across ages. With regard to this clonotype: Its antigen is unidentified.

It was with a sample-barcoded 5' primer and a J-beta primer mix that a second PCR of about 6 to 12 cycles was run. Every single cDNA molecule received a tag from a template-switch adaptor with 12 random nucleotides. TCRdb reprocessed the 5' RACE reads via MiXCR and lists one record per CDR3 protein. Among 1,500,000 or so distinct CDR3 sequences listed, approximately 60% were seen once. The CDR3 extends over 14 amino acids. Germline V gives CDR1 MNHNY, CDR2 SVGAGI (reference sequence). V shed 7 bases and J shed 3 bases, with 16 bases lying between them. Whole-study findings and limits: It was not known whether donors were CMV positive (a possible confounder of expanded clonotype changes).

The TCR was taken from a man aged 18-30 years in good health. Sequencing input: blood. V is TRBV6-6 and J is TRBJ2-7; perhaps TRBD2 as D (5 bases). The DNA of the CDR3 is TGTGCCAGCAACCCGACGGGGTCCCACTACGAGCAGTACTTC. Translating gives CASNPTGSHYEQYF.